A selection of T cell receptor beta chains follows, all from one sample in a study of regulatory T cells in long-lasting Graves disease. TCRdb used MiXCR to reprocess the multiplex PCR reads, holding one entry per CDR3 protein. The sample includes about 420,000 distinct CDR3 sequences, around 17% of them seen just once. This same sample was also part of a study on T cells in Graves' hyperthyroidism and ophthalmopathy.

Specimen: peripheral blood mononuclear cells (PBMCs), collected at new diagnosis, from a patient treated with antithyroid drugs. Receptors were obtained from a woman between 18 and 30 years old with Graves disease. The conserved cysteine and the conserved F or W are not part of the CDR3 here.

TRBV3-1,TRBJ2-7,ASSRFLTGATYEQY
TRBV29-1,TRBJ1-1,SVLLKGRRHTEAF
TRBV5-1,TRBJ2-5,ASSLVLQGRGQETQY
TRBV28,TRBJ2-7,ASRPPGLNLYEQY
TRBV7-9,TRBJ2-1,ASSFSGEDRGAQF
TRBV14,TRBJ2-1,ASSVTGTGRDEQF
TRBV19,TRBJ2-1,ASRTGPNNEQF
TRBV20-1,TRBJ2-7,SALYSGLAPYEQY
TRBV7-3,TRBJ2-1,ASSSGLAGSSYNEQF
TRBV3-1,TRBJ1-2,ASSHLTVYYGYT
TRBV7-2,TRBJ2-7,ASSFTAGVEQY
TRBV19,TRBJ1-5,ASSIAGLSNQPQH
TRBV10-1,TRBJ2-7,ASSESLRSSYEQY
TRBV6-1,TRBJ2-7,ASSDRDRGSYEQY
TRBV11-2,TRBJ1-3,ASSFVPGDDTIY
TRBV2,TRBJ1-2,ASRVQGARYGYT
TRBV13,TRBJ2-7,ASSTQGQGPTYEQY
TRBV2,TRBJ2-3,ASSPSLRGRGPTDTQY
TRBV12-3/TRBV12-4,TRBJ2-2,ASSPDYFNTGELF
TRBV28,TRBJ1-1,ASSLLIQGNTEAF
TRBV6-2/TRBV6-3,TRBJ1-5,ASSHPGQPQH
TRBV4-1,TRBJ1-1,ASSQDDVFMNTEAF
TRBV3-1,TRBJ2-1,ASSQAGQEYNEQF
TRBV11-3,TRBJ2-5,ASSLAGRRETQY
TRBV15,TRBJ1-6,ATSRDPDYSYNSPLH
TRBV28,TRBJ2-1,ASSLPRGSYNEQF
TRBV4-1,TRBJ1-4,ASSQIGGGQKKLF
TRBV10-3,TRBJ1-2,AISDPGTGSGYT
TRBV30,TRBJ2-5,AWKGTGKETQY
TRBV29-1,TRBJ2-3,SAGTGLTDTQY
TRBV20-1,TRBJ2-1,SASGGDMIINEQF
TRBV7-9,TRBJ2-7,ASSPRTSGSKLYEQY
TRBV7-3,TRBJ2-5,ASSRGIGETQY
TRBV4-2,TRBJ2-5,ASSQDRGQGGETQY
TRBV5-1,TRBJ2-1,ASSLEGQGASSYNEQF
TRBV6-1,TRBJ2-2,AVTMGTGELF
TRBV20-1,TRBJ2-1,SARATSGRYNEQF
TRBV20-1,TRBJ1-2,SAIPGFGYGYT
TRBV24-1,TRBJ2-3,ATSDLAGGNTDTQY
TRBV19,TRBJ1-4,ASRSTGGLRGNEKLF
TRBV20-1,TRBJ1-4,SARDADPTNEKLF
TRBV30,TRBJ1-5,AWSARQGTSNQPQH
TRBV12-3/TRBV12-4,TRBJ2-7,ASSSHALGTRYEQY
TRBV19,TRBJ2-7,ASSWRGGEQY
TRBV30,TRBJ1-3,AWSLGTFSGNTIY
TRBV15,TRBJ2-6,ATSPRAVGANVLT
TRBV20-1,TRBJ1-6,SARSLGQYNSPLH
TRBV15,TRBJ1-6,ATSRDYTGSSPLH
TRBV5-1,TRBJ1-4,ASSLGPGQGYEKLF
TRBV28,TRBJ1-1,ASSLQGRTF
TRBV9,TRBJ2-1,ASSVGGTGYLYEQF
TRBV27,TRBJ2-3,ASSPRRLASTDTQY